This passage covers 18 T cell receptor beta chains from one sample sequenced in a study of glioma-infiltrating T cells after dendritic cell vaccination. The time point was: after dendritic cell vaccination, including at tumor progression/relapse. TCRdb's table, derived via immunoSEQ multiplex PCR, lists solely in-frame clones and lacks some. The sample records some 90,000 clones, roughly four fifths being singletons. Specimen: blood, collected after dendritic cell vaccination. These receptors were taken from a human donor with glioblastoma.

V and J are TRBV7-6 and TRBJ1-2; D uncertain. Germline V CDR1 and CDR2: SGHVS, FNYEAQ. The V end lost 1 base, the J end lost 6 bases, and 18 bases lay between the germline ends. This CDR3 comprises 16 residues. The CDR3 DNA is TGTGCCAGCAGCTTAGGGCAGGTATGGGTAACGGATGGCTACACCTTC. It codes for CASSLGQVWVTDGYTF.

The rearrangement links TRBV5-1 to TRBJ2-3; D is possibly TRBD1 (5 bases). Per the germline V gene, CDR1 is SGHRS and CDR2 is YFSETQ. The CDR3 runs to 15 residues. V lost 0 bases and J 0 bases, leaving 8 bases between the germline ends. The CDR3 loop reads CASSLAQASTDTQYF. In DNA, the CDR3 is TGCGCCAGCAGCTTGGCACAGGCTAGCACAGATACGCAGTATTTT. Supplemented by reference TRBV5-1 and TRBJ2-3, the full variable domain reads KAGVTQTPRYLIKTRGQQVTLSCSPISGHRSVSWYQQTPGQGLQFLFEYFSETQRNKGNFPGRFSGRQFSNSRSEMNVSTLELGDSALYLCASSLAQASTDTQYFGPGTRLTVL.

The J gene is TRBJ2-7, the V gene TRBV5-1, with D maybe TRBD1 (6 bases). The CDR3 has 13 amino acids. Trimming took 4 bases from V and 4 from J, leaving 12 bases between them. CDR1 SGHRS and CDR2 YFSETQ come from the germline V gene. The CDR3 DNA follows: TGCGCCAGCAGCGAGACAGGTAGATACGAGCAGTACGTC. This encodes CASSETGRYEQYV.

This clone has more than one count but fewer than ten. The rearrangement uses TRBV30 and TRBJ2-1; D ambiguous. The length of the CDR3 is 13 residues. V lost 2 bases and J lost 3, with 8 bases in between. CDR1 and CDR2 from the germline V gene are GTSNPN and SVGIG (reference sequence). CDR3 in amino acids: CAWSPGYYNEQFF. The CDR3 DNA sequence: TGTGCCTGGAGTCCGGGTTACTACAATGAGCAGTTCTTC. Combining the CDR3 with reference TRBV30 and TRBJ2-1 gives the whole variable domain SQTIHQWPATLVQPVGSPLSLECTVEGTSNPNLYWYRQAAGRGLQLLFYSVGIGQISSEVPQNLSASRPQDRQFILSSKKLLLSDSGFYLCAWSPGYYNEQFFGPGTRLTVL.

CDR3 sequence: CASSSGFGAINEKLFF. CDR3 coding DNA: TGTGCCAGCAGCTCGGGCTTTGGGGCCATTAATGAAAAACTGTTTTTT. The V call is TRBV5-4, the J call TRBJ1-4; perhaps TRBD1 as D (5 bases). The V and J ends lost 3 bases and 4 bases respectively, with 16 bases between them. CDR3 length: 16 amino acids. Germline CDR1 is SGHNT and CDR2 is YYREEE (reference sequence). Full variable domain (outside the CDR3, taken from reference TRBV5-4 and TRBJ1-4): ETGVTQSPTHLIKTRGQQVTLRCSSQSGHNTVSWYQQALGQGPQFIFQYYREEENGRGNFPPRFSGLQFPNYSSELNVNALELDDSALYLCASSSGFGAINEKLFFGSGTQLSVL.

DNA of the CDR3: TGTGCTAGTGGTTTGGCGACAGGGGGCCAGGAGACCCAGTACTTC. Translated: CASGLATGGQETQYF. J is TRBJ2-5 and V is TRBV12-5; 10 nucleotides line up with TRBD1. Germline lookup yields CDR1 LGHNT and CDR2 FRNRAP. With 1 base clipped from V and 5 bases from J, the junction kept 4 bases outside the gene matches. The CDR3 runs 15 residues.

The rearrangement links TRBV5-1 to TRBJ1-1; the D gene is possibly TRBD1 (5 bases). The germline CDR1 and CDR2 sequences are SGHRS and YFSETQ. This CDR3 spans 13 amino acids. The V end lost 3 bases, the J end lost 11 bases, and 17 bases lay between the germline ends. The CDR3 sequence is CASSYTGGAGAFF. The CDR3 DNA follows: TGCGCCAGCAGCTACACAGGTGGGGCAGGGGCTTTCTTT.

The rearrangement links TRBV9 to TRBJ2-1; 9 nucleotides line up with TRBD2. Germline V lookup: CDR1 SGDLS, CDR2 YYNGEE. This CDR3 comprises 15 residues. J lost 2 bases, V lost 2 bases, and 2 bases had no gene match. The CDR3 nucleotides are TGTGCCAGCAGCGTTAGCGGGAGCCCCTACAATGAGCAGTTCTTC. Translated: CASSVSGSPYNEQFF.

This clone has only one observation. This rearrangement joins TRBV9 to TRBJ1-2; 7 bases match TRBD1. Germline loops: CDR1 SGDLS, CDR2 YYNGEE. The CDR3 runs to 14 residues. V was clipped by 0 bases and J by 8 bases; unmatched bases: 7. The CDR3 loop is CASSVETGFRGYTF. DNA of the CDR3: TGTGCCAGCAGCGTAGAGACAGGGTTCCGGGGCTACACCTTC.

The V call is TRBV2, the J call TRBJ2-5, with D perhaps TRBD2 (5 bases). Germline V gene data show CDR1 as SNHLY and CDR2 as FYNNEI. The CDR3 contains 14 residues. V lost 2 bases to trimming and J lost 5 bases, with 12 bases between them. The CDR3 region is CASSERARGETQYF. CDR3 DNA sequence: TGTGCCAGCAGTGAAAGGGCCCGAGGGGAGACCCAGTACTTC. The full variable domain, completed using reference TRBV2 and TRBJ2-5, is EPEVTQTPSHQVTQMGQEVILRCVPISNHLYFYWYRQILGQKVEFLVSFYNNEISEKSEIFDDQFSVERPDGSNFTLKIRSTKLEDSAMYFCASSERARGETQYFGPGTRLLVL.

This chain connects TRBV2 to TRBJ2-5; D might be TRBD2 (6 bases). There are 14 residues in the CDR3. The ends were cut back, 6 bases at V and 5 bases at J, with 16 bases in the middle. The germline CDR1 and CDR2 sequences are SNHLY and FYNNEI. The CDR3: CASRGDLGWETQYF. CDR3 sequence (DNA): TGTGCCAGCAGGGGGGACTTGGGGTGGGAGACCCAGTACTTC.

The V call is TRBV4-2, the J call TRBJ2-1; 10 bases map to TRBD2. With V trimmed by 3 bases and J by 0 bases, 5 bases remained unmatched. In germline, CDR1 is LGHNA, CDR2 YNFKEQ. The CDR3 has 17 amino acids. CDR3 in DNA: TGTGCCAGCAGCCAGGGGACTAGCGACAGCTCCTACAATGAGCAGTTCTTC. It encodes CASSQGTSDSSYNEQFF.

CDR3 sequence: CASSIDDRSNQPQHF. CDR3 bases: TGTGCCAGTAGTATAGACGACAGGAGCAATCAGCCCCAGCATTTT. The rearrangement uses TRBV19 and TRBJ1-5; tentative D call: TRBD1 (6 bases). The CDR3 runs to 15 residues. Per the germline V gene, CDR1 is LNHDA and CDR2 is SQIVND (reference sequence). V dropped 0 bases and J dropped 1 base, with 7 bases sitting between them.

The CDR3 region has the DNA TGTGCCAGCAGCCCTGTAGCGGGAGGCTCCTACAATGAGCAGTTCTTC. It specifies CASSPVAGGSYNEQFF. The chain uses TRBV7-2 and TRBJ2-1, with 10 bases aligning to TRBD2. The length of the CDR3 is 16 residues. Germline V gene lookup returns CDR1 SGHTA and CDR2 FQGNSA. V trimming: 5 bases; J trimming: 0 bases; junction bases outside the gene matches: 4.

This rearrangement joins TRBV6-4 to TRBJ2-1, with 7 bases matching TRBD1. The CDR3 extends over 15 amino acids. Germline V gene lookup returns CDR1 MRHNA and CDR2 SNTAGT. The V and J ends lost 8 bases and 0 bases, in that order; junction bases with no gene match: 7. The CDR3 reads CASGRQGSSYNEQFF. The DNA for the CDR3 is TGTGCCAGCGGGAGACAGGGAAGCTCCTACAATGAGCAGTTCTTC.

There are a few counts of this clone. V and J are TRBV9 and TRBJ2-2, with TRBD1 matching 9 bases. This CDR3 is 17 amino acids long. Germline CDR1 reads SGDLS; CDR2 reads YYNGEE. J gave up 4 bases and V 3 bases, and 10 bases lay outside the gene matches. Here the CDR3 reads CASSAPTGQGFTGELFF. Written as DNA, the CDR3 is TGTGCCAGCAGCGCCCCAACGGGACAGGGATTCACCGGGGAGCTGTTTTTT.

This clone was seen a single time. V gene TRBV4-1 combines with J gene TRBJ2-1; D uncertain. Trimming left V 0 bases short and J 10 bases short, with 7 bases between. The CDR3 has 12 residues. Germline lookup yields CDR1 MGHRA and CDR2 YSYEKL. CDR3 loop: CASSQDIQEQFF. Here the CDR3 DNA reads TGCGCCAGCAGCCAAGATATACAAGAGCAGTTCTTC.

CDR3: CASSLGPTQRTFLIEAFF. The DNA of the CDR3 is TGCGCCAGCAGCTTGGGGCCAACCCAGAGGACTTTCCTGATTGAAGCTTTCTTT. The chain recombines TRBV5-1 with TRBJ1-1; unclear D gene. Germline V gene data show CDR1 as SGHRS and CDR2 as YFSETQ. Trimming left V 0 bases short and J 7 bases short, with 25 bases between. The length of the CDR3 is 18 residues.